These T cell receptor beta chains were read from a single sample in a study of early T cells in non-severe SARS-CoV-2 infection. MiXCR, applied by TCRdb to the 5' RACE reads, yields one record per CDR3 protein. The data hold some 66,000 distinct CDR3 sequences, with roughly 13% observed a single time. Specimen: whole blood. Receptors originate from an adult who was a healthcare worker with PCR-confirmed SARS-CoV-2 infection or an uninfected control (not recorded which). CDR3s include the opening cysteine and the closing phenylalanine or tryptophan. The D gene is left open where the match is weak. Not every row has a clone size; where given, it reads once, few, many or a size class.

D: TRBD1; J: TRBJ1-3; size: many; V: TRBV9; CDR3: CASSVYDSGTGGLGNTIYF; DNA: TGTGCCAGCAGCGTATACGATTCCGGGACAGGGGGCCTTGGAAACACCATATATTTT
D: .; J: TRBJ2-7; size: .; V: TRBV6-2/TRBV6-3; CDR3: CASSYRADSSYEQYF; DNA: TGTGCCAGCAGTTACCGGGCCGATTCCTCCTACGAGCAGTACTTC
D: .; J: TRBJ1-4; size: .; V: TRBV12-3/TRBV12-4; CDR3: CASSWARTNEKLFF; DNA: TGTGCCAGCAGTTGGGCAAGGACTAATGAAAAACTGTTTTTT
D: TRBD2; J: TRBJ2-5; size: few; V: TRBV20-1; CDR3: CSVLAGVGETQYF; DNA: TGCAGTGTTCTAGCGGGGGTAGGGGAGACCCAGTACTTC
D: .; J: TRBJ2-7; size: few; V: TRBV30; CDR3: CAWTRRDLYEQYF; DNA: TGTGCCTGGACCAGAAGGGACCTCTACGAGCAGTACTTC
D: .; J: TRBJ1-2; size: many; V: TRBV7-9; CDR3: CASSPDSLYGYTF; DNA: TGTGCCAGCAGCCCTGACAGTCTATATGGCTACACCTTC
D: .; J: TRBJ2-1; size: .; V: TRBV2; CDR3: CASEKQGYEQFF; DNA: TGTGCCAGCGAAAAACAGGGTTATGAGCAGTTCTTC
D: .; J: TRBJ1-2; size: many; V: TRBV19; CDR3: CASRLEPDGYGYTF; DNA: TGTGCCAGTAGACTCGAACCAGATGGGTATGGCTACACCTTC
D: TRBD1; J: TRBJ1-6; size: many; V: TRBV20-1; CDR3: CSATRTGDSPLHF; DNA: TGCAGTGCCACCCGAACAGGGGACTCACCCCTCCACTTT
D: .; J: TRBJ1-5; size: .; V: TRBV2; CDR3: CATQGPNQPQHF; DNA: TGTGCCACACAGGGCCCCAATCAGCCCCAGCATTTT
D: .; J: TRBJ1-4; size: .; V: TRBV2; CDR3: CASVKATNEKLFF; DNA: TGTGCCAGCGTGAAGGCCACTAATGAAAAACTGTTTTTT
D: .; J: TRBJ1-1; size: few; V: TRBV11-2; CDR3: CASSTGWGTDEAFF; DNA: TGTGCCAGCAGCACTGGGTGGGGAACAGATGAAGCTTTCTTT
D: .; J: TRBJ2-3; size: few; V: TRBV5-4; CDR3: CASSLVQGPADTQYF; DNA: TGTGCCAGCAGCTTGGTGCAGGGGCCGGCAGATACGCAGTATTTT
D: TRBD2; J: TRBJ2-1; size: .; V: TRBV24-1; CDR3: CATSEPGLAGDEQFF; DNA: TGTGCCACCAGTGAACCCGGACTAGCGGGAGATGAGCAGTTCTTC
D: .; J: TRBJ1-2; size: .; V: TRBV9; CDR3: CASSHEYGYTF; DNA: TGTGCCAGCAGCCATGAGTATGGCTACACCTTC
D: .; J: TRBJ1-5; size: .; V: TRBV10-3; CDR3: CALISGSQPQHF; DNA: TGTGCCCTCATATCGGGGTCTCAGCCCCAGCATTTT
D: .; J: TRBJ2-7; size: few; V: TRBV12-3/TRBV12-4; CDR3: CASSLRPLDPYEQYF; DNA: TGTGCCAGCAGTTTACGGCCCCTCGATCCCTACGAGCAGTACTTC
D: .; J: TRBJ1-1; size: few; V: TRBV29-1; CDR3: CSVEVSGGGTEAFF; DNA: TGCAGCGTTGAAGTGAGTGGCGGTGGTACTGAAGCTTTCTTT
D: .; J: TRBJ2-7; size: few; V: TRBV7-6; CDR3: CASSLDTFSYEQYF; DNA: TGTGCCAGCAGCTTAGACACCTTTTCCTACGAGCAGTACTTC
D: .; J: TRBJ2-3; size: .; V: TRBV6-6; CDR3: CASSYWASRETDTQYF; DNA: TGTGCCAGCAGTTACTGGGCTAGTAGAGAGACAGATACGCAGTATTTT
D: TRBD2; J: TRBJ2-7; size: many; V: TRBV20-1; CDR3: CSALRGVQPYEQYF; DNA: TGCAGTGCTCTTCGGGGGGTTCAGCCCTACGAGCAGTACTTC
D: .; J: TRBJ2-2; size: many; V: TRBV7-9; CDR3: CASSLAIDTGELFF; DNA: TGTGCCAGCAGCTTAGCGATAGACACCGGGGAGCTGTTTTTT